The 10 T cell receptor beta chains reported below all come from one sample, sequenced in a study of T cell repertoires in ileal Crohn's disease. Lamina propria lymphocytes from surgical specimens were isolated on a density gradient before sorting. The assay was immunoSEQ multiplex PCR, and TCRdb's table has in-frame clones only and misses some. Of roughly 3,400 clones listed, 78% are singletons. The material sequenced was CD4+ T cells sorted from the ileum. All receptors derive from an adult with Crohn's disease.

Relative to its sample, this clone is large. This rearrangement joins TRBV25-1 to TRBJ2-2; 10 bases agree with TRBD1. V was clipped by 3 bases and J by 5 bases; unmatched bases: 6. Per the germline V gene, CDR1 is MGHDK and CDR2 is SYGVNS. The CDR3 runs to 16 residues. The CDR3 DNA follows: TGTGCCAGCAGTGAGTCAGGACAGGGGGTTACCGGGGAGCTGTTTTTT. The encoded protein is CASSESGQGVTGELFF. The complete variable domain, with remaining parts taken from reference TRBV25-1 and TRBJ2-2, reads EADIYQTPRYLVIGTGKKITLECSQTMGHDKMYWYQQDPGMELHLIHYSYGVNSTEKGDLSSESTVSRIRTEHFPLTLESARPSHTSQYLCASSESGQGVTGELFFGEGSRLTVL.

Notes on this clone: Additional DNA sequences in this sample encode the identical CDR3. This chain links TRBV6-5 with TRBJ2-7, with 11 positions matching TRBD1. Germline CDR1 MNHEY, CDR2 SVGAGI. The CDR3 spans 14 residues. Trimming removed 2 bases from V and 4 bases from J; junction bases left unmatched: 1. CDR3 bases: TGTGCCAGCAGTTACGGGGACAGGGGGTACGAGCAGTACTTC. Residues: CASSYGDRGYEQYF.

The chain has TRBV4-1 and TRBJ1-1, with 8 bases fitting TRBD1. CDR1 and CDR2 from the germline V gene are MGHRA and YSYEKL. This CDR3 has 12 residues. J gave up 3 bases and V 6 bases, and 0 bases lay outside the gene matches. CDR3 protein: CASRQGDTEAFF. CDR3 DNA: TGCGCCAGCAGACAGGGGGACACTGAAGCTTTCTTT.

V usage is TRBV19 and J usage is TRBJ2-2, with TRBD1 as a possible D gene (6 bases). This CDR3 region has 18 residues. With 9 bases removed from V and 6 bases from J, the gap between germline ends came to 29 bases. Germline assignment: CDR1 LNHDA and CDR2 SQIVND (reference sequence). CDR3 residues: CASAQRTVMGPRSGELFF. The DNA of the CDR3 is TGTGCCAGCGCGCAGAGGACAGTGATGGGTCCGAGGTCCGGGGAGCTGTTTTTT. The whole variable domain, remainder taken from reference TRBV19 and TRBJ2-2, is DGGITQSPKYLFRKEGQNVTLSCEQNLNHDAMYWYRQDPGQGLRLIYYSQIVNDFQKGDIAEGYSVSREKKESFPLTVTSAQKNPTAFYLCASAQRTVMGPRSGELFFGEGSRLTVL.

V usage is TRBV19 and J usage is TRBJ2-2; 7 bases fit TRBD1. Trimming took 10 bases from V and 5 from J; bases not matched to a gene: 10. This CDR3 comprises 14 residues. Germline CDR1 LNHDA, CDR2 SQIVND (reference sequence). The CDR3 is CATRKGAGTGELFF. CDR3 nucleotides: TGTGCCACCCGGAAGGGGGCTGGTACCGGGGAGCTGTTTTTT.

The V call is TRBV5-5, the J call TRBJ1-1, with 9 nucleotides matching TRBD1. Germline V gene lookup returns CDR1 SGHKS and CDR2 YYEKEE (reference sequence). The CDR3 totals 15 residues. Trimming removed 4 bases from V and 2 bases from J; junction bases left unmatched: 6. CDR3 DNA: TGTGCCAGCAGCATTGTGGGACAGGGAAACACTGAAGCTTTCTTT. It yields the protein CASSIVGQGNTEAFF.

The V call is TRBV28, the J call TRBJ1-3; no definite D call. Trimming left V 4 bases short and J 1 base short, with 20 bases between. CDR1 and CDR2 from the germline V gene are MDHEN and SYDVKM. The CDR3 extends over 18 amino acids. The CDR3 coding sequence is TGTGCCAGCAGTTCCCTGGGAGCAGGCACGAGTTCTGGAAACACCATATATTTT. Translated: CASSSLGAGTSSGNTIYF.

This chain connects TRBV5-6 to TRBJ1-1; D is possibly TRBD1 (6 bases). The germline V gene has CDR1 SGHDT and CDR2 YYEEEE. V gave up 4 bases and J gave up 1 base, with 20 bases separating them. The CDR3 is made up of 17 amino acids. The CDR3 is CASSATQGIGKNTEAFF. The CDR3 DNA sequence: TGTGCCAGCAGCGCGACGCAGGGGATAGGGAAGAACACTGAAGCTTTCTTT.

The gene calls are TRBV7-3 and TRBJ2-3, with 14 bases identical to TRBD2. J lost 9 bases, V lost 6 bases, and 8 bases had no gene match. CDR1 is SGHTA, CDR2 FQGTGA, per germline. The CDR3 has 15 amino acids. The CDR3 spells CASSPGLAGGPTQYF. The CDR3 coding sequence is TGTGCCAGCAGTCCCGGACTAGCGGGGGGCCCAACGCAGTATTTT.

This chain connects TRBV28 to TRBJ1-5; 7 bases agree with TRBD1. The junction had 12 bases not matched to a gene; V was cut back by 4 bases and J by 0 bases. The CDR3 is 18 amino acids. The germline gives CDR1 MDHEN, CDR2 SYDVKM. The CDR3 reads CASSSSRDRHNSNQPQHF. The CDR3 bases are TGTGCCAGCAGTTCTTCCCGGGACAGACATAATAGCAATCAGCCCCAGCATTTT.